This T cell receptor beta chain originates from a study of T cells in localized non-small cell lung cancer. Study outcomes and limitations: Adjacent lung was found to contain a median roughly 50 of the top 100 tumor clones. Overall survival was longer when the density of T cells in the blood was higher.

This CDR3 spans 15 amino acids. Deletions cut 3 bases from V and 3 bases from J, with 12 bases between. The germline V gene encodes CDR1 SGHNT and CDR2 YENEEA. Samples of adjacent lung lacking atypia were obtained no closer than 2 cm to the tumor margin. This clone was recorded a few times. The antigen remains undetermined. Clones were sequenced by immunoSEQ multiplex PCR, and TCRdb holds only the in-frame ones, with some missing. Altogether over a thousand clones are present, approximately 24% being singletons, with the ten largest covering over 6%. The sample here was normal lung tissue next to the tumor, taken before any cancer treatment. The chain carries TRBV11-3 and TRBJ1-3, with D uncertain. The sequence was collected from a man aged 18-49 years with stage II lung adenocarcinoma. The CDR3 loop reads CASSLKQFSGNTIYF. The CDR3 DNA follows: TGTGCCAGCAGCTTGAAGCAATTCAGTGGAAACACCATATATTTT. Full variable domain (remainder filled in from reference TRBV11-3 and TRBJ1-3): EAGVVQSPRYKIIEKKQPVAFWCNPISGHNTLYWYLQNLGQGPELLIRYENEEAVDDSQLPKDRFSAERLKGVDSTLKIQPAELGDSAVYLCASSLKQFSGNTIYFGEGSWLTVV.